One sample yielded the 15 T cell receptor beta chains listed below, sequenced in a study of shared clonotypes between healthy human individuals. The repertoire was sequenced with immunoSEQ multiplex PCR; TCRdb's copy has only in-frame clones and lacks some. The sample carries 1.6 million or so clones, 95% to 97% recorded once. The specimen was naive CD4+ T cells sorted from blood. Indicated subset: CD45RA+ positively selected. The receptors were gathered from a man aged 25-40 years in good health.

As regards this clone: Other nucleotide sequences in the sample specify the same CDR3. The chain joins TRBV28 to TRBJ1-1; D possibly corresponds to TRBD1 (5 bases). Per the germline V gene, CDR1 is MDHEN and CDR2 is SYDVKM. V was trimmed by 6 bases and J by 3 bases, leaving 11 bases between them. This CDR3 has 13 residues. The CDR3 loop reads CASSLLGDTEAFF. Here the CDR3 DNA reads TGTGCCAGCAGCCTCCTAGGGGACACTGAAGCTTTCTTT.

The chain uses TRBV7-7 and TRBJ2-3; 8 bases are shared with TRBD1. Germline values: CDR1 SSHAT, CDR2 FNYEAQ (reference sequence). V shed 7 bases, J shed 1 base, and the junction held 7 bases outside the gene matches. CDR3 length: 15 residues. The CDR3, as DNA: TGTGCCAGCACCCTCGGGACAGGCCGCACAGATACGCAGTATTTT. Translated: CASTLGTGRTDTQYF.

The chain links TRBV13 to TRBJ1-1, with 8 positions matching TRBD1. The V and J ends lost 3 bases and 5 bases, in that order; junction bases with no gene match: 5. Germline CDR1 is PRHDT and CDR2 is FYEKMQ (reference sequence). This CDR3 region has 14 residues. The CDR3 coding sequence is TGTGCCAGCAGCTTTGGACAGGGCGGAACTGAAGCTTTCTTT. It encodes CASSFGQGGTEAFF.

The chain employs TRBV28 and TRBJ1-1; no firm D call. V was cut by 4 bases and J by 1 base, with 13 bases left in between. Germline CDR1 and CDR2: MDHEN and SYDVKM. CDR3 length: 15 residues. The CDR3 loop reads CASSSPVSGNTEAFF. The CDR3 DNA reads as TGTGCCAGCAGTTCCCCGGTCTCGGGGAACACTGAAGCTTTCTTT.

This clone was seen once. The rearrangement uses TRBV5-4 and TRBJ2-7, with D maybe TRBD2 (6 bases). The germline CDR1 and CDR2 sequences are SGHNT and YYREEE (reference sequence). V lost 3 bases and J 5 bases, leaving 18 bases between the germline ends. CDR3 length equals 15 residues. The CDR3 DNA sequence: TGTGCCAGCAGCTCCCACGGGACTTTCGGCGACGAGCAGTACTTC. Translated, it gives CASSSHGTFGDEQYF.

The chain employs TRBV10-2 and TRBJ2-3; 11 bases are a match to TRBD2. The ends lost 11 bases at V and 8 bases at J; junction bases unmatched: 12. Germline lookup yields CDR1 WSHSY and CDR2 SAAADI. CDR3 size: 14 residues. CDR3 nucleotide sequence: TGCGCCTCACAGGGCCTAGCGGGAGGAGGTACGCAGTATTTT. Translation: CASQGLAGGGTQYF.

This chain uses TRBV28 with TRBJ2-7; D is perhaps TRBD2 (6 bases). Trimming took off 8 bases at V and 3 bases at J, with 14 bases between the two ends. Germline lookup yields CDR1 MDHEN and CDR2 SYDVKM. The CDR3 sequence is 13 residues long. The CDR3 sequence is CASLTRNNYEQYF. CDR3 sequence (DNA): TGTGCCAGCCTGACTAGGAATAACTACGAGCAGTACTTC.

The J gene is TRBJ2-5, the V gene TRBV28, with 10 bases aligning to TRBD2. Germline lookup yields CDR1 MDHEN and CDR2 SYDVKM. The CDR3 spans 17 residues. J gave up 4 bases and V 5 bases, and 13 bases lay outside the gene matches. DNA for the CDR3: TGTGCCAGCAGTCTCCGAGGGAGCGGGAGGGCCTTAGAGACCCAGTACTTC. Translating gives CASSLRGSGRALETQYF. Full variable domain (outside the CDR3, taken from reference TRBV28 and TRBJ2-5): DVKVTQSSRYLVKRTGEKVFLECVQDMDHENMFWYRQDPGLGLRLIYFSYDVKMKEKGDIPEGYSVSREKKERFSLILESASTNQTSMYLCASSLRGSGRALETQYFGPGTRLLVL.

DNA of the CDR3: TGTGCCAGCAGCTTTTTGGGGACCCCTCGGGAAGAGACCCAGTACTTC. Its translation: CASSFLGTPREETQYF. The chain uses TRBV5-5 and TRBJ2-5; D may match TRBD1 or TRBD2 (5 bases each). V was pared by 2 bases and J by 3 bases, with 17 bases between. The CDR3 consists of 16 residues. In germline, CDR1 is SGHKS, CDR2 YYEKEE (reference sequence).

A remark on this clone: Other DNA sequences within the sample encode an identical CDR3. The gene calls are TRBV6-5 and TRBJ2-7; D unclear. CDR3 size: 11 residues. V was clipped by 4 bases and J by 3 bases, with 4 bases between them. CDR1 MNHEY and CDR2 SVGAGI come from the germline V gene. The CDR3 loop reads CASSSYYEQYF. The CDR3 DNA sequence: TGTGCCAGCAGTTCTTACTACGAGCAGTACTTC.

J is TRBJ2-7 and V is TRBV6-6; possibly TRBD1 for D (6 bases). The CDR3 runs to 15 residues. Germline loops: CDR1 MNHNY, CDR2 SVGAGI (reference sequence). V was shortened by 6 bases and J by 3 bases, with 18 bases between the two germline ends. This CDR3 reads CASSPTGQERYEQYF. CDR3 DNA: TGTGCCAGCAGCCCGACAGGTCAGGAGCGCTACGAGCAGTACTTC.

The V gene is TRBV7-2, the J gene TRBJ2-5, with a tentative D call TRBD2 (6 bases). There are 15 residues in the CDR3. The germline CDR1 and CDR2 sequences are SGHTA and FQGNSA. Trimming shortened V by 1 base and J by 1 base, and 10 bases separated the two germline ends. CDR3 region: CASSLVAESQETQYF. CDR3 DNA: TGTGCCAGCAGCTTAGTAGCGGAGTCCCAAGAGACCCAGTACTTC.

The gene calls are TRBV6-5 and TRBJ2-7; D remains ambiguous. Germline lookup yields CDR1 MNHEY and CDR2 SVGAGI. There are 12 residues in the CDR3. Trimming left V 0 bases short and J 7 bases short, with 7 bases between. The CDR3 DNA reads TGTGCCAGCAGTTACTCGGTGGGGGAGCAGTACTTC. Translating it yields CASSYSVGEQYF.

V gene TRBV6-5 combines with J gene TRBJ2-1; D is uncertain. Germline loops: CDR1 MNHEY, CDR2 SVGAGI. The CDR3 sequence is 15 residues long. V dropped 8 bases and J dropped 6 bases, with 20 bases sitting between them. CDR3 loop: CASQILTAGSNEQFF. In DNA form, the CDR3 reads TGTGCCAGCCAGATCCTCACCGCTGGAAGCAATGAGCAGTTCTTC.

This rearrangement joins TRBV14 to TRBJ2-1; 10 nucleotides match TRBD2. The CDR3 loop spans 15 amino acids. Germline V gene data show CDR1 as SGHDN and CDR2 as FVKESK. The junction had 5 bases not matched to a gene; V was cut back by 4 bases and J by 5 bases. The CDR3 protein is CASSPLAGVNNEQFF. The CDR3 nucleotides read TGTGCCAGCAGCCCTCTAGCGGGAGTGAACAATGAGCAGTTCTTC.